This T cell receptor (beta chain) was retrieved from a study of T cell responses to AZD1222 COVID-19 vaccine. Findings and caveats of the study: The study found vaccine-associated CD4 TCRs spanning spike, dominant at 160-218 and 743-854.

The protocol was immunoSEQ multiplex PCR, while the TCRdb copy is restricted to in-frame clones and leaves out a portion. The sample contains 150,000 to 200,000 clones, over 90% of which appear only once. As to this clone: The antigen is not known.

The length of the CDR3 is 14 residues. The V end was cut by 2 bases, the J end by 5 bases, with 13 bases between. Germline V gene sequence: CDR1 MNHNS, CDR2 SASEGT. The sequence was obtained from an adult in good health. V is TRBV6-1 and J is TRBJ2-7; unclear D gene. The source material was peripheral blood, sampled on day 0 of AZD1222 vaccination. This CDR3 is CASSELDLRDEQYF. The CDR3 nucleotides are TGTGCCAGCAGTGAATTGGATTTAAGGGACGAGCAGTACTTC.